Listed below are T cell receptor beta chains from one sample, sequenced in a study of T cell responses to AZD1222 COVID-19 vaccine. Sequencing used immunoSEQ multiplex PCR; TCRdb keeps in-frame clones, though not all of them. The sample consists of 90,000 to 120,000 clones, 85% to 95% of them appearing once. This specimen was peripheral blood, taken 28 days after the second AZD1222 dose. The receptors stem from an adult who received the AZD1222 COVID-19 vaccine. Both conserved end residues are part of each CDR3. A D gene is named only where the DNA matches it firmly. Clone size appears in some rows only: once, few, many, or a class for an expanded clone.

>TRBD1|NA|TRBJ1-5|16|TRBV10-3
CAISGVGTGGSQPQHF
TGTGCCATCAGTGGGGTTGGGACAGGGGGTTCTCAGCCCCAGCATTTT
>TRBD2|NA|TRBJ2-3|14|TRBV9
CASSASGREDTQYF
TGTGCCAGCAGCGCTAGCGGGAGGGAGGATACGCAGTATTTT
>TRBD1|once|TRBJ1-5|15|TRBV28
CASSAGQVYDQPQHF
TGTGCCAGCAGCGCAGGACAGGTTTACGATCAGCCCCAGCATTTT
>NA|NA|TRBJ1-4|15|TRBV4-2
CASSQDAAGGKKLFF
TGTGCCAGCAGCCAAGATGCGGCGGGAGGGAAAAAACTGTTTTTT
>TRBD2|once|TRBJ2-3|15|TRBV15
CATSLLAGGTDTQYF
TGTGCCACCAGCCTACTAGCGGGAGGAACAGATACGCAGTATTTT
>NA|NA|TRBJ1-2|14|TRBV30
CAWRPFAGSYGYTF
TGTGCCTGGCGACCTTTTGCAGGGAGCTATGGCTACACCTTC
>NA|NA|TRBJ2-2|15|TRBV6-1
CASSHSGTNTGELFF
TGTGCCAGCAGTCACAGCGGTACGAACACCGGGGAGCTGTTTTTT
>TRBD1|NA|TRBJ1-1|15|TRBV4-1
CASSQGQGGDTEAFF
TGCGCCAGCAGCCAGGGACAGGGGGGGGACACTGAAGCTTTCTTT
>NA|NA|TRBJ2-1|13|TRBV19
CASSTGRGDEQFF
TGTGCCAGTAGTACAGGTCGAGGGGATGAGCAGTTCTTC
>NA|NA|TRBJ2-2|15|TRBV11-2
CASSFRRSNTGELFF
TGTGCCAGCAGCTTCAGAAGATCAAACACCGGGGAGCTGTTTTTT
>TRBD1|NA|TRBJ2-2|15|TRBV19
CASSRDRANTGELFF
TGTGCCAGTAGTAGGGACAGGGCGAACACCGGGGAGCTGTTTTTT
>TRBD1|once|TRBJ1-6|15|TRBV7-9
CASSLGQGPNSPLHF
TGTGCCAGCAGCTTAGGACAGGGCCCCAATTCACCCCTCCACTTT
>NA|NA|TRBJ2-5|12|TRBV4-1
CASSPPGETQYF
TGCGCCAGCAGCCCACCGGGAGAGACCCAGTACTTC
>NA|NA|TRBJ1-3|14|TRBV14
CASSQVGTGNTIYF
TGTGCCAGCAGCCAAGTGGGGACTGGAAACACCATATATTTT
>NA|NA|TRBJ1-4|15|TRBV15
CATSRSLGSNEKLFF
TGTGCCACCAGCAGAAGCCTCGGTTCAAATGAAAAACTGTTTTTT
>NA|once|TRBJ2-5|14|TRBV29-1
CSVEVGLGRETQYF
TGCAGCGTTGAGGTGGGGCTAGGCCGGGAGACCCAGTACTTC
>TRBD1|NA|TRBJ1-5|17|TRBV19
CASMQTGTATFSQPQHF
TGTGCCAGCATGCAAACCGGGACAGCGACCTTCTCTCAGCCCCAGCATTTT
>NA|NA|TRBJ1-1|14|TRBV28
CASSLGPKATEAFF
TGTGCCAGCAGTTTGGGACCCAAAGCCACTGAAGCTTTCTTT
>NA|NA|TRBJ2-3|16|TRBV3-1/TRBV3-2
CASTWSTASLTDTQYF
TGTGCCAGCACCTGGTCGACAGCGTCCCTCACAGATACGCAGTATTTT
>TRBD1|NA|TRBJ2-7|14|TRBV11-3
CASSARQGLGEQYF
TGTGCCAGCAGCGCTCGACAGGGGCTGGGGGAGCAGTACTTC
>NA|NA|TRBJ2-3|16|TRBV5-1
CASSLEGGGPGDTQYF
TGCGCCAGCAGCTTGGAGGGGGGAGGGCCGGGCGATACGCAGTATTTT
>TRBD2|NA|TRBJ2-2|14|TRBV2
CASLREGGTGELFF
TGTGCCAGTTTGCGGGAGGGTGGCACCGGGGAGCTGTTTTTT
>TRBD2|NA|TRBJ2-1|14|TRBV13
CASSLGLAGTEQFF
TGTGCCAGCAGCCTCGGACTAGCCGGCACTGAGCAGTTCTTC
>TRBD1|NA|TRBJ1-4|14|TRBV27
CASAGQGGNEKLFF
TGTGCCAGCGCAGGACAGGGAGGTAATGAAAAACTGTTTTTT
>NA|NA|TRBJ2-7|13|TRBV12-3/TRBV12-4
CASSLSLSYEQYF
TGTGCCAGCAGTTTATCCCTCTCCTACGAGCAGTACTTC
>NA|NA|TRBJ1-2|13|TRBV19
CASSIGDGRGYTF
TGTGCCAGTAGTATAGGGGACGGCCGGGGCTACACCTTC
>TRBD1|NA|TRBJ1-2|15|TRBV27
CASSWDKQGSVGYTF
TGTGCCAGCAGTTGGGACAAACAGGGGAGTGTGGGCTACACCTTC
>NA|once|TRBJ1-1|12|TRBV7-9
CASSRGNTEAFF
TGTGCCAGCAGCCGGGGGAACACTGAAGCTTTCTTT
>NA|NA|TRBJ2-7|16|TRBV10-2
CASSESGPVSSYEQYF
TGCGCCAGCAGTGAGTCTGGGCCAGTGAGCTCCTACGAGCAGTACTTC
>NA|once|TRBJ1-4|14|TRBV5-1
CASSLGGLGEKLFF
TGCGCCAGCAGCTTAGGGGGGTTGGGTGAAAAACTGTTTTTT
>NA|NA|TRBJ1-1|15|TRBV14
CASSHMGVMNTEAFF
TGTGCCAGCAGCCACATGGGGGTTATGAACACTGAAGCTTTCTTT
>NA|NA|TRBJ1-2|11|TRBV29-1
CSVEREGGYTF
TGCAGCGTTGAGAGGGAAGGGGGCTACACCTTC
>NA|NA|TRBJ2-5|15|TRBV6-1
CASSKAGGLQETQYF
TGTGCCAGCAGTAAAGCGGGCGGCCTCCAAGAGACCCAGTACTTC
>TRBD2|NA|TRBJ2-1|15|TRBV5-1
CASSGGTSRGNEQFF
TGCGCCAGCAGCGGGGGGACTAGCAGGGGCAATGAGCAGTTCTTC
>NA|NA|TRBJ1-1|13|TRBV7-8
CASSLARQGSAFF
TGTGCCAGCAGCTTAGCCCGTCAGGGATCAGCTTTCTTT
>NA|NA|TRBJ2-5|14|TRBV6-5
CASSPHPRGETQYF
TGTGCCAGCAGCCCCCACCCAAGGGGAGAGACCCAGTACTTC
>NA|NA|TRBJ1-3|15|TRBV10-3
CAISGLGGSGNTIYF
TGTGCCATCAGTGGACTAGGGGGCTCTGGAAACACCATATATTTT
>TRBD2|NA|TRBJ2-1|18|TRBV5-4
CASSLQGLAGGSGNEQFF
TGTGCCAGCAGCCTACAGGGACTAGCGGGGGGAAGTGGCAATGAGCAGTTCTTC
>NA|NA|TRBJ2-3|13|TRBV6-5
CASSKPGLDTQYF
TGTGCCAGCAGTAAACCAGGGTTAGATACGCAGTATTTT
>TRBD1|NA|TRBJ1-2|15|TRBV6-5
CASNPLTGGYYGYTF
TGTGCCAGCAACCCCCTTACAGGGGGTTACTATGGCTACACCTTC
>NA|NA|TRBJ1-3|16|TRBV25-1
CASSEYGPSSGNTIYF
TGTGCCAGCAGTGAATACGGACCGAGCTCTGGAAACACCATATATTTT
>TRBD1|NA|TRBJ1-2|14|TRBV7-2
CASSVSGTAYGYTF
TGTGCCAGCAGCGTATCTGGGACAGCTTATGGCTACACCTTC